This T cell receptor (beta chain) was obtained from a study of regulatory T cells in long-lasting Graves disease. Study details: Less than 3 months of antithyroid drugs had been taken by newly diagnosed Graves' patients. Whole-study findings and limits: Fewer public clonotypes were shared by new patients (966) than by persistent patients (fewer than 3,000).

At least ten counts were recorded for this clonotype. Its antigen is as yet unknown. Regarding time point: newly diagnosed GD, antithyroid drugs for less than 3 months. PBMCs were the source of the RNA used for TCR sequencing. A volume of approximately 10 milliliters of peripheral blood was collected in EDTA tubes. Libraries of TCR beta came from iRepertoire HTBI primers plus Arm-PCR of CDR3 regions. TCRdb re-analysed the multiplex PCR reads in MiXCR, keeping a single row per CDR3 protein. Of about 220,000 distinct CDR3 sequences listed, about 16% were seen once; the top ten hold approximately 20%. This CDR3 has 13 amino acids. CDR1 and CDR2 from the germline V gene are PRHDT and FYEKMQ (reference sequence). Between the trimmed V and J ends, which lost 1 base and 5 bases, there was a span of 8 bases.

This receptor was identified in a female donor with Graves disease. Here the sequenced sample was peripheral blood mononuclear cells (PBMCs), taken at new diagnosis, from a patient treated with antithyroid drugs. This chain connects TRBV13 to TRBJ1-1; D gene unclear. The CDR3 sequence: CASSLVGQTEAFF. In DNA form, the CDR3 reads TGTGCCAGCAGCTTAGTAGGGCAAACTGAAGCTTTCTTT. The entire variable domain, with the rest obtained from reference TRBV13 and TRBJ1-1, is as follows: AAGVIQSPRHLIKEKRETATLKCYPIPRHDTVYWYQQGPGQDPQFLISFYEKMQSDKGSIPDRFSAQQFSDYHSELNMSSLELGDSALYFCASSLVGQTEAFFGQGTRLTVV.